This entry lists 22 T cell receptor beta chains sequenced from one sample in a study of T cell repertoires in aging, cancer and after chemotherapy. The template was genomic DNA from peripheral blood, not RNA. A mixed TRB-A/B primer pool amplified rearranged TRB by multiplex touch-down PCR. TCRdb processed the multiplex PCR reads anew with MiXCR; each CDR3 protein has one entry. The repertoire includes about 12,000 distinct CDR3 sequences, 30% to 35% of them detected once, and 9.5% to 13% sits in the top ten. The sample was blood. The receptors were sampled from a human donor in good health. The donor label of this sample is uncertain.

The chain is built from TRBV5-4 and TRBJ1-3, with D tentatively TRBD1 (6 bases). This CDR3 is 16 amino acids long. Germline CDR1 SGHNT, CDR2 YYREEE (reference sequence). Between the trimmed V and J ends, which lost 4 bases and 4 bases, there was a span of 18 bases. The CDR3 region is CASSVDSLMRGNTIYF. CDR3 DNA: TGTGCCAGCAGCGTGGACAGCTTAATGCGAGGAAACACCATATATTTT.

Here the CDR3 DNA reads TGCAGTGCCCCAGGGCGGTGGGGCCGAGAGACCCAGTACTTC. It codes for CSAPGRWGRETQYF. The rearrangement uses TRBV20-1 and TRBJ2-5; tentatively, D is TRBD1 (5 bases). The V gene lost 6 bases and the J gene lost 4 bases, with 18 bases spanning the gap. From germline, CDR1 is DFQATT and CDR2 SNEGSKA (reference sequence). The CDR3 loop spans 14 amino acids.

The V and J genes are TRBV30 and TRBJ2-7; TRBD1 might be the D (6 bases). This CDR3 has 14 amino acids. The germline V gene encodes CDR1 GTSNPN and CDR2 SVGIG (reference sequence). CDR3 in DNA: TGTGCTATCCTGGGGACAAAGGGGGCCTACGAGCAGTACTTC. It specifies CAILGTKGAYEQYF.

The chain employs TRBV12-3 or TRBV12-4 and TRBJ2-7; D is undetermined. The CDR3 length is 13 residues. V was clipped by 2 bases and J by 2 bases, with 7 bases between them. The CDR3 sequence: CASSLRSPYEQYF. The DNA for the CDR3 is TGTGCCAGCAGTTTAAGGAGCCCCTACGAGCAGTACTTC.

The V call is TRBV29-1, the J call TRBJ2-7; 8 bases line up with TRBD2. The CDR3 has 14 residues. Germline V lookup: CDR1 SQVTM, CDR2 ANQGSEA. The J segment lost 1 base and the V segment lost 5 bases, leaving 7 bases of the junction unmatched. DNA for the CDR3: TGCAGCGTTACCGGGGGGGGCGCGTCCTACGAGCAGTACTTC. Its translation is CSVTGGGASYEQYF.

The V gene is TRBV14, the J gene TRBJ2-2; D remains ambiguous. The CDR3 spans 13 residues. Trimming cost V 5 bases and J 4 bases, with 8 bases left between them. CDR1 SGHDN and CDR2 FVKESK come from the germline V gene. The CDR3 sequence: CASSGLSTGELFF. The CDR3 coding sequence is TGTGCCAGCAGCGGGTTAAGCACCGGGGAGCTGTTTTTT. Full variable domain (outside the CDR3, taken from reference TRBV14 and TRBJ2-2): EAGVTQFPSHSVIEKGQTVTLRCDPISGHDNLYWYRRVMGKEIKFLLHFVKESKQDESGMPNNRFLAERTGGTYSTLKVQPAELEDSGVYFCASSGLSTGELFFGEGSRLTVL.

The CDR3 DNA follows: TGTGCCAGCTTACTCTCGACAGGGGCCAACTATGGCTACACCTTC. Translated: CASLLSTGANYGYTF. This sequence joins TRBV2 and TRBJ1-2, with TRBD1 matching 8 bases. In germline, CDR1 is SNHLY, CDR2 FYNNEI. V dropped 8 bases and J dropped 2; count of bases not matched to a gene: 10. The CDR3 totals 15 residues.

The CDR3 DNA is TGTGCCAGCAGCTACCGGAGCGAGAGCACAGATACGCAGTATTTT. It translates to CASSYRSESTDTQYF. V gene TRBV11-3 combines with J gene TRBJ2-3; D gene unclear. Trimming took 4 bases from V and 0 from J, leaving 11 bases between them. This CDR3 spans 15 amino acids. Germline V CDR1 and CDR2: SGHNT, YENEEA.

By sample fraction, this clonotype is large. The V and J genes are TRBV6-4 and TRBJ2-2; D gene uncertain. Deletions cut 2 bases from V and 3 bases from J, with 4 bases between. CDR3 size: 13 residues. Germline V CDR1 and CDR2: MRHNA, SNTAGT. The CDR3 region is CASSDRDTGELFF. The CDR3, as DNA: TGTGCCAGCAGTGACAGGGACACCGGGGAGCTGTTTTTT.

The count of this clonotype is one. The chain has TRBV20-1 and TRBJ2-3; 10 bases are a match to TRBD1. V shed 8 bases and J 8 bases; nucleotides not matched to a gene: 7. CDR1 and CDR2 (germline): DFQATT, SNEGSKA (reference sequence). This CDR3 has 12 residues. The CDR3 reads CSLLRTGGTQYF. CDR3 nucleotides: TGCAGTCTTTTAAGGACAGGGGGTACGCAGTATTTT.

The gene calls are TRBV20-1 and TRBJ2-1; D is uncertain. V was clipped by 6 bases and J by 1 base, with 13 bases between them. CDR3 length: 14 amino acids. CDR1 is DFQATT and CDR2 is SNEGSKA in the germline V gene (reference sequence). CDR3 loop: CSAEEGRSYNEQFF. CDR3 sequence (DNA): TGCAGTGCCGAGGAAGGGCGGTCCTACAATGAGCAGTTCTTC.

The chain carries TRBV12-3 or TRBV12-4 and TRBJ2-1, with 9 bases aligning to TRBD2. Trimming at V came to 5 bases and at J to 7 bases, leaving 15 bases not matched to a gene. CDR3 length: 17 residues. The CDR3 sequence is CASSRVGRGGQGNEQFF. CDR3 coding DNA: TGTGCCAGCAGTCGCGTTGGGCGGGGGGGCCAGGGGAATGAGCAGTTCTTC.

This chain links TRBV29-1 with TRBJ1-1, with D unclear. In germline, CDR1 is SQVTM, CDR2 ANQGSEA. The CDR3 covers 13 residues. V was trimmed by 3 bases and J by 1 base, leaving 9 bases between them. This CDR3 is CSVEQAANTEAFF. The CDR3 region has the DNA TGCAGCGTTGAGCAGGCAGCGAACACTGAAGCTTTCTTT.

Remarks on this clonotype: This may be a read error: a much more frequent sequence differs by one nucleotide. The chain carries TRBV30 and TRBJ1-2; TRBD1 might be the D (6 bases). This CDR3 is 14 amino acids long. Germline CDR1 and CDR2: GTSNPN and SVGIG (reference sequence). The CDR3 loop is CAGGVQGGNYGYNF. Here the CDR3 DNA reads TGTGCCGGGGGGGTACAGGGAGGGAACTATGGCTACAACTTC.

A few counts support this clonotype. The chain uses TRBV5-4 and TRBJ1-3; possibly TRBD1 for D (6 bases). There are 14 residues in the CDR3. CDR1 SGHNT and CDR2 YYREEE come from the germline V gene (reference sequence). V was shortened by 4 bases and J by 3 bases, with 11 bases between the two germline ends. This CDR3 reads CASSGGGSGNTIYF. The CDR3 DNA reads TGTGCCAGCAGCGGGGGGGGCAGTGGAAACACCATATATTTT.

In this sample, this clonotype turned up a few times. The chain joins TRBV12-3 or TRBV12-4 to TRBJ1-1; D is possibly TRBD1 (6 bases). The CDR3 is made up of 15 amino acids. Between the trimmed V and J ends, which lost 3 bases and 0 bases, there was a span of 11 bases. This chain's CDR3 is CASSFLQGMNTEAFF. In nucleotides, the CDR3 is TGTGCCAGCAGTTTTCTACAGGGTATGAACACTGAAGCTTTCTTT.

This clonotype showed up just once. V gene TRBV5-1 combines with J gene TRBJ1-2, with 7 nucleotides matching TRBD1. The CDR3 is 16 residues long. Germline lookup yields CDR1 SGHRS and CDR2 YFSETQ. V gave up 4 bases and J gave up 0 bases; unmatched junction bases: 9. In DNA form, the CDR3 reads TGCGCCAGCAGCATAAGACAGGGCTCCCCTAACTATGGCTACACCTTC. This encodes CASSIRQGSPNYGYTF. Together with reference TRBV5-1 and TRBJ1-2, the CDR3 gives the full variable domain: KAGVTQTPRYLIKTRGQQVTLSCSPISGHRSVSWYQQTPGQGLQFLFEYFSETQRNKGNFPGRFSGRQFSNSRSEMNVSTLELGDSALYLCASSIRQGSPNYGYTFGSGTRLTVV.

This clonotype was picked up a small number of times. The V gene is TRBV6-2 or TRBV6-3, the J gene TRBJ2-7, with a possible D match to TRBD2 (5 bases). The CDR3 has 13 residues. The V gene's germline CDR1 is MNHEY and CDR2 SVGEGT. Between the trimmed V and J ends, which lost 6 bases and 3 bases, there was a span of 12 bases. CDR3 residues: CASRDWRGYEQYF. CDR3 in DNA: TGTGCCAGCAGGGACTGGCGCGGCTACGAGCAGTACTTC.

The chain links TRBV6-6 to TRBJ1-2, with 9 bases fitting TRBD1. This CDR3 has 14 amino acids. Germline V gives CDR1 MNHNY, CDR2 SVGAGI (reference sequence). Germline trimming cut 5 bases from V and 8 bases from J; bases unmatched to any gene: 9. The CDR3 here is CASSRSQGAGGYTF. The CDR3 coding sequence is TGTGCCAGCAGTCGTTCACAGGGGGCGGGGGGCTACACCTTC.

In this sample, this clonotype turned up a few times. The chain combines TRBV27 with TRBJ2-7; 10 nucleotides line up with TRBD1. CDR1 and CDR2 (germline): MNHEY, SMNVEV (reference sequence). This CDR3 has 15 residues. J lost 6 bases, V lost 2 bases, and 7 bases had no gene match. CDR3 in DNA: TGTGCCAGCAGTTTAGGGGGACAGGGGCCCTTCGAGCAGTACTTC. It translates to CASSLGGQGPFEQYF.

The gene calls are TRBV20-1 and TRBJ2-3, with no clear D. V lost 1 base and J 2 bases, leaving 7 bases between the germline ends. The CDR3 has 13 residues. Germline V gives CDR1 DFQATT, CDR2 SNEGSKA (reference sequence). The CDR3: CSARGAATDTQYF. CDR3 in DNA: TGCAGTGCTAGAGGCGCAGCCACAGATACGCAGTATTTT.

The chain combines TRBV6-1 with TRBJ1-6; 10 nucleotides agree with TRBD1. There are 15 residues in the CDR3. Per germline, CDR1 MNHNS and CDR2 SASEGT. The ends lost 3 bases at V and 9 bases at J; junction bases unmatched: 5. The CDR3 bases are TGTGCCAGCAGTGAGACAGGGGGCGCCGGTTCACCCCTCCACTTT. Translated, it gives CASSETGGAGSPLHF.